This TCR beta chain comes out of a study of blood T cell repertoires in COVID-19. For the study at large: Among Cohort 3 donors, those recovered had two negative PCRs, clearance, or symptom resolution. Some COVID-19 samples were acute and others convalescent; all came from the United States, Italy and Spain.

This CDR3 comprises 16 residues. With V trimmed by 0 bases and J by 7 bases, 8 bases remained unmatched. The germline gives CDR1 LNHNV, CDR2 YYDKDF (reference sequence). Categorization into cohorts depended on clinical history that participants reported. Authors' methods: Cell counts per sample came from amplifying reference gene primers. Some clones are missing from TCRdb's copy, which holds only in-frame ones; the method was immunoSEQ multiplex PCR. Clonal size and the V and J genes are those of that table, whereas D and trimming came from the DNA. The sample has around 360,000 clones; 87% are singletons.

The material sequenced was PBMCs or T cells enriched from blood (not recorded which). The receptor's source is a man aged 40-49 years in a cohort exposed to, infected with or recovered from COVID-19 (not recorded which). J is TRBJ2-1 and V is TRBV15; TRBD2 matches 8 bases. CDR3 protein: CATSRDGIAGNNEQFF. Written as DNA, the CDR3 is TGTGCCACCAGCAGAGATGGGATAGCGGGAAATAATGAGCAGTTCTTC.